This entry lists 10 T cell receptor beta chains sequenced from one sample in a study of CD8+ T cells in alopecia areata. Extracted RNA was reverse transcribed into cDNA, the sequencing template. Profiling relied on immunoSEQ multiplex PCR, and the TCRdb table lists in-frame clones only, not all of them. The repertoire consists of 150,000 to 200,000 clones, with roughly 60% occurring once and the leading ten covering about 1.5%. The input for sequencing was CD4+ T cells sorted from blood, taken at week 0. The receptors come from a human donor with alopecia areata.

The V gene is TRBV30, the J gene TRBJ2-4; D is perhaps TRBD2 (7 bases). This CDR3 contains 17 residues. V dropped 2 bases and J dropped 6 bases, with 23 bases sitting between them. Germline CDR1 GTSNPN, CDR2 SVGIG (reference sequence). CDR3 loop: CAWSRRGRVAGLNIQYF. Written as DNA, the CDR3 is TGTGCCTGGAGTAGGCGGGGGCGAGTGGCCGGCCTAAACATTCAGTACTTC. Looking up the rest from reference TRBV30 and TRBJ2-4 gives the full variable domain: SQTIHQWPATLVQPVGSPLSLECTVEGTSNPNLYWYRQAAGRGLQLLFYSVGIGQISSEVPQNLSASRPQDRQFILSSKKLLLSDSGFYLCAWSRRGRVAGLNIQYFGAGTRLSVL.

This clone has a handful of counts. CDR3 amino acids: CASRGQGNSPLHF. The CDR3 region has the DNA TGTGCCAGCAGAGGACAGGGAAATTCACCCCTCCACTTT. The chain couples TRBV7-2 to TRBJ1-6, with 8 bases that match TRBD1. The CDR3 contains 13 residues. V trimming: 6 bases; J trimming: 7 bases; junction bases outside the gene matches: 2. The V gene's germline CDR1 is SGHTA and CDR2 FQGNSA.

In regard to this clone: The sample holds other DNA sequences that translate to the same CDR3. This rearrangement joins TRBV5-1 to TRBJ2-1; 8 bases are a match to TRBD2. The V and J ends lost 4 bases and 6 bases, in that order; junction bases with no gene match: 0. The germline V gene has CDR1 SGHRS and CDR2 YFSETQ. The CDR3 is 12 residues long. CDR3 amino acids: CASSSGSNEQFF. Here the CDR3 DNA reads TGCGCCAGCAGCAGCGGGAGCAATGAGCAGTTCTTC.

V gene TRBV7-2 combines with J gene TRBJ2-5, with no clear D. Germline assignment: CDR1 SGHTA and CDR2 FQGNSA. V lost 2 bases to trimming and J lost 2 bases, with 6 bases between them. The length of the CDR3 is 13 residues. CDR3 in amino acids: CASSLLGQETQYF. CDR3 in DNA: TGTGCCAGCAGCTTATTGGGTCAAGAGACCCAGTACTTC.

The chain uses TRBV18 and TRBJ2-7; D tentatively fits TRBD1 or TRBD2 (5 bases each). The V gene lost 6 bases and the J gene lost 5 bases, with 17 bases spanning the gap. Per the germline V gene, CDR1 is KGHSH and CDR2 is LQKENI. This CDR3 has 14 amino acids. The CDR3 coding sequence is TGTGCCAGCTCGCCCTCGGGACGCCAACACGAGCAGTACTTC. Its translation is CASSPSGRQHEQYF.

This rearrangement joins TRBV29-1 to TRBJ2-3, with 9 bases aligning to TRBD2. The CDR3 sequence is 13 residues long. In germline, CDR1 is SQVTM, CDR2 ANQGSEA. V lost 7 bases to trimming and J lost 3 bases; unmatched junction nucleotides: 5. The CDR3 DNA reads TGCAGCGGATTAGCGGGGGCAACAGATACGCAGTATTTT. Translation gives CSGLAGATDTQYF.

The chain employs TRBV29-1 and TRBJ1-1, with a possible D match to TRBD1 (5 bases). V was cut by 6 bases and J by 0 bases, with 14 bases left in between. CDR1 and CDR2 from the germline V gene are SQVTM and ANQGSEA. The CDR3 extends over 14 amino acids. The CDR3 DNA follows: TGCAGCGTCGACCTCCAGGGATTGAACACTGAAGCTTTCTTT. This sequence encodes CSVDLQGLNTEAFF.

This chain uses TRBV9 with TRBJ1-1; D perhaps matches TRBD1 (5 bases). The germline V gene encodes CDR1 SGDLS and CDR2 YYNGEE. Trimming left V 3 bases short and J 3 bases short, with 12 bases between. The length of the CDR3 is 14 residues. CDR3 amino acids: CASSAGGPDTEAFF. CDR3 nucleotide sequence: TGTGCCAGCAGCGCCGGGGGTCCGGACACTGAAGCTTTCTTT.

About this clone: The same CDR3 also results from other DNA sequences found in this sample. This sequence joins TRBV5-6 and TRBJ2-7, with a weak D call TRBD2 (5 bases). Trimming cost V 2 bases and J 1 base, with 7 bases left between them. Germline CDR1 is SGHDT and CDR2 is YYEEEE. The CDR3 is 13 amino acids. The CDR3 sequence is CASSFGGSYEQYF. CDR3 nucleotides: TGTGCCAGCAGCTTCGGAGGATCCTACGAGCAGTACTTC.

This clone has only a few counts. Relative to the germline gene, one junction end is altered; a read error may explain this. V gene TRBV11-2 combines with J gene TRBJ1-5; unclear D gene. The CDR3 contains 13 residues. Looked up from germline, CDR1 is SGHAT and CDR2 is FQNNGV. The CDR3, as DNA: TGTGCCAGCAGCCTAGATGGTTCTCAGCCCCAGCATTTT. The encoded protein is CASSLDGSQPQHF.